These 2 T cell receptor beta chains share one sample of origin, sequenced in a study of tumor-infiltrating lymphocytes in oesophageal squamous cell carcinoma. A single record per CDR3 protein comes from TCRdb applying MiXCR to the PCR reads. The sample includes about 11,000 distinct CDR3 sequences, roughly 52% of them seen just once. Sequencing used esophageal tumor tissue. The receptors shown here come from a female donor with esophageal squamous cell carcinoma.

The CDR3 nucleotides read TGTGCCAGCAGTTATCGGAAAAGGGGGCTTAGTGGCTACACCTTC. Encoded protein: CASSYRKRGLSGYTF. The chain recombines TRBV6-5 with TRBJ1-2, with 7 bases fitting TRBD1. The CDR3 has 15 residues. The junction had 11 bases not matched to a gene; V was cut back by 3 bases and J by 7 bases. Germline CDR1 and CDR2: MNHEY and SVGAGI.

In its sample, this clonotype ranks as large. The chain recombines TRBV24-1 with TRBJ2-1, with 7 bases lining up with TRBD1. The junction had 12 bases not matched to a gene; V was cut back by 4 bases and J by 4 bases. Germline lookup yields CDR1 KGHDR and CDR2 SFDVKD. CDR3 length equals 17 residues. CDR3 region: CATSDHRTGWVYNEQFF. The CDR3 bases are TGTGCCACCAGTGACCATCGGACAGGTTGGGTTTACAATGAGCAGTTCTTC.